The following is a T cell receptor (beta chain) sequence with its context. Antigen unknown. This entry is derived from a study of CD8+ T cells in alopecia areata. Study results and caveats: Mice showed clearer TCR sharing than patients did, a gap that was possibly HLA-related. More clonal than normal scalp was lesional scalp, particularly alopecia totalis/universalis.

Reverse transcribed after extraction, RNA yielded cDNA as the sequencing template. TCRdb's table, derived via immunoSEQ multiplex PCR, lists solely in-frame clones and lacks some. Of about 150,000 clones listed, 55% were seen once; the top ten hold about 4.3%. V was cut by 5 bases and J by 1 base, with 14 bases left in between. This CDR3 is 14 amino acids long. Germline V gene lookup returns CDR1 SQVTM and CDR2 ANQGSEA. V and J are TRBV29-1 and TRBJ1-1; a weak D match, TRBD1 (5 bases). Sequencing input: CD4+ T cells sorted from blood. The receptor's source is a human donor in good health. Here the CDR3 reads CSVRRGAKNTEAFF. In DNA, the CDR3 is TGCAGCGTTCGCCGAGGGGCGAAGAACACTGAAGCTTTCTTT.